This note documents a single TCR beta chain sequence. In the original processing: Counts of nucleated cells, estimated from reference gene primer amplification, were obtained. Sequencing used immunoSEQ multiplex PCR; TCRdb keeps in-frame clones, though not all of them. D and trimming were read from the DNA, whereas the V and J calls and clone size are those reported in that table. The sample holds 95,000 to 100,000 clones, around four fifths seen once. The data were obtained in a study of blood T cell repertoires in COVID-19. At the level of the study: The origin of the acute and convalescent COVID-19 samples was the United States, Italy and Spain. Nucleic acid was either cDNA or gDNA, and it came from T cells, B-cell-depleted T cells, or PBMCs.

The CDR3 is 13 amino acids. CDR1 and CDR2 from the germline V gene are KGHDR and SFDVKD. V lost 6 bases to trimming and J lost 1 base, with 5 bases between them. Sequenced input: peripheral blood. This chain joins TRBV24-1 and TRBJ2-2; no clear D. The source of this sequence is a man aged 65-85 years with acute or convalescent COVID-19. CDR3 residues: CATSPQNTGELFF. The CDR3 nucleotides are TGTGCCACCAGTCCACAGAACACCGGGGAGCTGTTTTTT.